Each of the 2 T cell receptor beta chains below was sequenced from the same sample in a study of response to subunit inactivated influenza vaccine. TCRdb analysed the RT-PCR reads with MiXCR anew, one entry per CDR3 protein. The sample includes around 480,000 distinct CDR3 sequences, roughly 9.7% of them seen just once. Sequencing was performed on PBMCs from blood, taken about 6 weeks after vaccination. These receptors were obtained from a man in his forties or fifties who received an inactivated influenza vaccine.

There are a few counts of this clonotype. V and J are TRBV5-6 and TRBJ2-7; TRBD1 agrees at 11 bases. The CDR3 runs 16 residues. Germline V gives CDR1 SGHDT, CDR2 YYEEEE. Trimming at V came to 3 bases and at J to 4 bases, leaving 9 bases not matched to a gene. This chain's CDR3 is CASSWGVGQGGYEQYF. The CDR3 nucleotides read TGTGCCAGCAGCTGGGGCGTGGGACAGGGGGGGTACGAGCAGTACTTC.

This clonotype was observed a few times. The J gene is TRBJ1-5, the V gene TRBV7-9; D gene unclear. The germline CDR1 and CDR2 sequences are SEHNR and FQNEAQ (reference sequence). CDR3 length: 12 amino acids. With 8 bases removed from V and 0 bases from J, the gap between germline ends came to 5 bases. CDR3: CASGTSNQPQHF. The CDR3 bases are TGTGCCAGCGGAACTAGCAATCAGCCCCAGCATTTT. The variable domain in full, with the rest retrieved from reference TRBV7-9 and TRBJ1-5, is DTGVSQNPRHKITKRGQNVTFRCDPISEHNRLYWYRQTLGQGPEFLTYFQNEAQLEKSRLLSDRFSAERPKGSFSTLEIQRTEQGDSAMYLCASGTSNQPQHFGDGTRLSIL.